The 27 T cell receptor beta chains below come from one sample, sequenced in a study of glioma-infiltrating T cells after dendritic cell vaccination. The method was immunoSEQ multiplex PCR; TCRdb's version includes in-frame clones alone and lacks a portion of them. The sample includes roughly 52,000 clones, less than 90% of them seen just once. This material consisted of blood, taken before dendritic cell vaccination. The receptors derive from a human donor with glioblastoma.

DNA for the CDR3: TGCGCCAGCAGCTTGGAGTACGGGGATGCTAGCTACGAGCAGTACTTC. Its translation: CASSLEYGDASYEQYF. The chain links TRBV5-1 to TRBJ2-5; a weak D match, TRBD2 (5 bases). The closer fit of TRBJ2-7 to the DNA end suggests the J call may be wrong. Germline assignment: CDR1 SGHRS and CDR2 YFSETQ. This CDR3 contains 16 residues.

CDR3 residues: CASSISGGGLGELFF. The DNA of the CDR3 is TGTGCCAGTAGTATATCAGGCGGAGGTTTGGGGGAGCTGTTTTTT. This rearrangement joins TRBV19 to TRBJ2-2; tentatively, D is TRBD2 (5 bases). V was trimmed by 2 bases and J by 8 bases, leaving 15 bases between them. Germline CDR1 LNHDA, CDR2 SQIVND (reference sequence). The CDR3 is 15 amino acids. The full variable domain, rest sourced from reference TRBV19 and TRBJ2-2, is DGGITQSPKYLFRKEGQNVTLSCEQNLNHDAMYWYRQDPGQGLRLIYYSQIVNDFQKGDIAEGYSVSREKKESFPLTVTSAQKNPTAFYLCASSISGGGLGELFFGEGSRLTVL.

In DNA, the CDR3 is TGCGCCAGCAGTGAGCTCAAAGGAGGTCGGTTCACCGGGGAGCTGTTTTTT. It yields the protein CASSELKGGRFTGELFF. The chain is built from TRBV10-1 and TRBJ2-2; D possibly corresponds to TRBD2 (5 bases). Germline assignment: CDR1 WNHNN and CDR2 SYGVQD (reference sequence). The V and J ends lost 2 bases and 4 bases respectively, with 17 bases between them. The CDR3 loop spans 17 amino acids.

This rearrangement joins TRBV5-6 to TRBJ1-6; D is unclear. The germline V gene has CDR1 SGHDT and CDR2 YYEEEE. Trimming took 5 bases from V and 6 from J, leaving 6 bases between them. This CDR3 spans 12 amino acids. The CDR3 region is CASRFGNSPLHF. CDR3 DNA: TGTGCCAGCAGGTTCGGTAATTCACCCCTCCACTTT.

The rearrangement joins TRBV30 to TRBJ1-2; 8 bases fit TRBD1. The CDR3 consists of 15 residues. J gave up 3 bases and V 3 bases, and 9 bases lay outside the gene matches. CDR1 and CDR2 from the germline V gene are GTSNPN and SVGIG (reference sequence). The CDR3 spells CAWRTDRVGDYGYTF. CDR3 DNA: TGTGCCTGGAGGACGGACAGGGTAGGGGACTATGGCTACACCTTC.

V usage is TRBV29-1 and J usage is TRBJ2-3; D perhaps matches TRBD2 (7 bases). Trimming shortened V by 3 bases and J by 1 base, and 17 bases separated the two germline ends. Looked up from germline, CDR1 is SQVTM and CDR2 is ANQGSEA. The CDR3 contains 16 residues. The DNA for the CDR3 is TGCAGCGTTGAGACCATTAAAGGGGGGGGCACAGATACGCAGTATTTT. Protein: CSVETIKGGGTDTQYF.

The gene calls are TRBV6-6 and TRBJ1-6, with 7 nucleotides matching TRBD1. This CDR3 is built from 13 residues. Trimming removed 11 bases from V and 2 bases from J; junction bases left unmatched: 3. From germline, CDR1 is MNHNY and CDR2 SVGAGI (reference sequence). CDR3 sequence (DNA): TGTGCCGGAGGGGGCACCTATAATTCACCCCTCCACTTT. Translated: CAGGGTYNSPLHF.

This chain links TRBV10-1 with TRBJ2-2, with a tentative D call TRBD1 (5 bases). CDR1 and CDR2 from the germline V gene are WNHNN and SYGVQD (reference sequence). The germline V and J ends were trimmed by 8 bases and 6 bases, with 16 bases remaining between them. CDR3 length: 14 amino acids. The CDR3 DNA follows: TGCGCCAGCCAACAGCGAAAGGGGTCCGGGGAGCTGTTTTTT. The encoded protein is CASQQRKGSGELFF.

This clone was detected once. J is TRBJ2-7 and V is TRBV12-5; the match to TRBD1 covers 7 bases. The ends lost 3 bases at V and 6 bases at J; junction bases unmatched: 8. The germline V gene has CDR1 LGHNT and CDR2 FRNRAP. The length of the CDR3 is 14 residues. CDR3 sequence reads: CASGFKTGVGEQYF. The CDR3 region has the DNA TGTGCTAGTGGTTTCAAAACAGGGGTAGGCGAGCAGTACTTC.

In its sample, this clone was seen once. The CDR3, as DNA: TGTGCCAGCAGTTACGGCATCACAGGTTTAGGAGCTTTCTTT. Its protein product is CASSYGITGLGAFF. The chain combines TRBV6-5 with TRBJ1-1; D may be TRBD1 (5 bases). Trimming removed 2 bases at V and 10 bases at J, with 17 bases between. Germline CDR1 is MNHEY and CDR2 is SVGAGI. The CDR3 has 14 amino acids.

This chain uses TRBV7-2 with TRBJ2-7; 14 nucleotides match TRBD2. The germline gives CDR1 SGHTA, CDR2 FQGNSA. V was clipped by 5 bases and J by 9 bases; unmatched bases: 6. The CDR3 totals 14 residues. CDR3 coding DNA: TGTGCCAGCAGCCTGGGACTAGCGGGAGAGGGGCAGTACTTC. Translating gives CASSLGLAGEGQYF.

The chain combines TRBV7-8 with TRBJ1-1, with 11 bases aligning to TRBD1. There are 16 residues in the CDR3. J lost 5 bases, V lost 3 bases, and 8 bases had no gene match. CDR1 SGHVS and CDR2 FQNEAQ come from the germline V gene. The CDR3 spells CASSFGTGGSWTEAFF. In DNA form, the CDR3 reads TGTGCCAGCAGCTTCGGGACAGGGGGATCGTGGACTGAAGCTTTCTTT.

This clone has just a few counts. The chain combines TRBV9 with TRBJ1-1; D not certain. Trimming pared 0 bases from V and 3 bases from J, leaving 15 bases between. Per the germline V gene, CDR1 is SGDLS and CDR2 is YYNGEE. The CDR3 is made up of 16 amino acids. The CDR3 nucleotides are TGTGCCAGCAGCGTAGCTTTAGGAGGGTCAGACACTGAAGCTTTCTTT. Its translation is CASSVALGGSDTEAFF.

This clone appeared once. The chain joins TRBV6-5 to TRBJ1-1; 7 nucleotides line up with TRBD1. The CDR3 totals 16 residues. Germline CDR1 reads MNHEY; CDR2 reads SVGAGI. With V trimmed by 2 bases and J by 8 bases, 14 bases remained unmatched. CDR3 DNA sequence: TGTGCCAGCAGTTACGGATTGAGGGACAGACCTATAGAAGCTTTCTTT. This codes for CASSYGLRDRPIEAFF.

The genes are TRBV9 and TRBJ1-4, with a possible D match to TRBD1 (5 bases). This CDR3 is 15 amino acids long. CDR1 and CDR2 (germline): SGDLS, YYNGEE. V shed 10 bases and J shed 6 bases, with 22 bases lying between them. The CDR3 DNA sequence: TGTGCCGGCGGTGAACGGCTGGGGCAGGATGAAAAACTGTTTTTT. It yields the protein CAGGERLGQDEKLFF. The full variable domain, completed using reference TRBV9 and TRBJ1-4, is DSGVTQTPKHLITATGQRVTLRCSPRSGDLSVYWYQQSLDQGLQFLIQYYNGEERAKGNILERFSAQQFPDLHSELNLSSLELGDSALYFCAGGERLGQDEKLFFGSGTQLSVL.

The V call is TRBV5-5, the J call TRBJ2-1; 11 positions match TRBD1. The germline V gene has CDR1 SGHKS and CDR2 YYEKEE (reference sequence). Trimming at V came to 2 bases and at J to 1 base, leaving 5 bases not matched to a gene. The CDR3 runs 17 residues. CDR3 nucleotides: TGTGCCAGCAGCTTCGGGACAGGGGGGAATTCCTACAATGAGCAGTTCTTC. It translates to CASSFGTGGNSYNEQFF.

This clone was counted between two and nine times. The chain joins TRBV6-1 to TRBJ2-5; D remains ambiguous. The better agreement between TRBJ2-7 and the DNA end casts doubt on the J call. Germline lookup yields CDR1 MNHNS and CDR2 SASEGT. This CDR3 spans 15 amino acids. In DNA form, the CDR3 reads TGTGCCAGCAGTGAAGCGCAGGCAAGCTCCTACGAGCAGTACTTC. Encoded protein: CASSEAQASSYEQYF.

This clone was observed once. The CDR3 DNA follows: TGCGCCAGCAGCCATTCAGACAGGGCCAACACTGAAGCTTTCTTT. This codes for CASSHSDRANTEAFF. The V gene is TRBV4-1, the J gene TRBJ1-1; 7 nucleotides match TRBD1. J lost 2 bases, V lost 3 bases, and 6 bases had no gene match. Germline CDR1 MGHRA, CDR2 YSYEKL. The CDR3 runs 15 residues.

V and J are TRBV2 and TRBJ1-2; the match to TRBD1 covers 8 bases. With V trimmed by 6 bases and J by 0 bases, 3 bases remained unmatched. The CDR3 length is 14 residues. The V gene's germline CDR1 is SNHLY and CDR2 FYNNEI. The CDR3 loop is CASSGQGANYGYTF. The CDR3 nucleotides are TGTGCCAGCAGCGGACAGGGAGCTAACTATGGCTACACCTTC. The full variable domain, its missing parts supplied by reference TRBV2 and TRBJ1-2, is EPEVTQTPSHQVTQMGQEVILRCVPISNHLYFYWYRQILGQKVEFLVSFYNNEISEKSEIFDDQFSVERPDGSNFTLKIRSTKLEDSAMYFCASSGQGANYGYTFGSGTRLTVV.

The genes are TRBV5-5 and TRBJ2-3, with TRBD1 as a possible D gene (6 bases). CDR1 is SGHKS and CDR2 is YYEKEE in the germline V gene (reference sequence). The V and J ends lost 4 bases and 5 bases respectively, with 17 bases between them. The CDR3 consists of 15 residues. This CDR3 reads CASSRGSPSGDTQYF. The CDR3 bases are TGTGCCAGCAGCAGGGGGTCTCCTTCCGGAGATACGCAGTATTTT.

The CDR3 loop reads CASSDPVSGVGETQYF. The DNA of the CDR3 is TGCGCCAGCAGTGACCCCGTATCGGGGGTCGGGGAGACCCAGTACTTC. J is TRBJ2-5 and V is TRBV10-2; D is perhaps TRBD2 (6 bases). Trimming shortened V by 3 bases and J by 5 bases, and 19 bases separated the two germline ends. The germline CDR1 and CDR2 sequences are WSHSY and SAAADI. This CDR3 is 16 amino acids long.

The chain uses TRBV29-1 and TRBJ1-2; TRBD1 agrees at 9 bases. Unmatched junction bases numbered 9, after V lost 4 bases and J lost 0 bases. The CDR3 totals 16 residues. CDR1 is SQVTM and CDR2 is ANQGSEA in the germline V gene. The CDR3 here is CSVVGDRASPNYGYTF. CDR3 coding DNA: TGCAGCGTTGTAGGGGACAGGGCATCCCCTAACTATGGCTACACCTTC.

The chain couples TRBV18 to TRBJ1-4; D remains ambiguous. CDR1 KGHSH and CDR2 LQKENI come from the germline V gene. The CDR3 spans 16 residues. The V end lost 0 bases, the J end lost 8 bases, and 16 bases lay between the germline ends. CDR3: CASSPPSDRLGEKLFF. The CDR3 DNA is TGTGCCAGCTCACCACCGTCTGATAGGTTGGGCGAAAAACTGTTTTTT.

The rearrangement uses TRBV4-3 and TRBJ2-1, with 12 bases that match TRBD2. The germline CDR1 and CDR2 sequences are LGHNA and YSLEER. Trimming at V came to 1 base and at J to 1 base, leaving 5 bases not matched to a gene. The CDR3 is made up of 18 amino acids. The CDR3 loop reads CASSQVLAGGGSYNEQFF. CDR3 DNA: TGCGCCAGCAGCCAAGTGCTAGCGGGAGGGGGATCCTACAATGAGCAGTTCTTC.

The J gene is TRBJ2-1, the V gene TRBV5-6, with 9 positions matching TRBD1. V dropped 5 bases and J dropped 10; count of bases not matched to a gene: 4. This CDR3 region has 12 residues. Germline V gene sequence: CDR1 SGHDT, CDR2 YYEEEE. CDR3 sequence: CASRQGAREQFF. CDR3 DNA sequence: TGTGCCAGCAGACAGGGGGCGAGGGAGCAGTTCTTC.

This clone was seen only a few times. The chain employs TRBV27 and TRBJ1-5; a weak D match, TRBD1 (5 bases). Trimming shortened V by 6 bases and J by 3 bases, and 15 bases separated the two germline ends. Germline CDR1 MNHEY, CDR2 SMNVEV (reference sequence). The CDR3 runs 15 residues. The CDR3 spells CASSQVRGDNQPQHF. CDR3 nucleotides: TGTGCCAGCAGCCAAGTTCGGGGGGACAATCAGCCCCAGCATTTT.

This chain's CDR3 is CASSYAKGAGPGELFF. The DNA for the CDR3 is TGTGCCAGCAGTTACGCAAAAGGGGCGGGGCCCGGGGAGCTGTTTTTT. This sequence joins TRBV6-6 and TRBJ2-2, with a weak D call TRBD2 (6 bases). CDR1 and CDR2 from the germline V gene are MNHNY and SVGAGI (reference sequence). This CDR3 has 16 residues. V was clipped by 2 bases and J by 6 bases, with 16 bases between them.